The clone carrying this T cell receptor (beta chain) was seen only a few times. Sequenced material consisted of expressed TCRB transcripts (all of the isolated RNA was reverse transcribed). Sequencing was performed with immunoSEQ multiplex PCR; in TCRdb, only in-frame clones are kept and a portion is missing. The sample shows hundreds of thousands of clones, roughly 15% of them seen only once. Once sorted, every population was more than 98% pure. These data are taken from a study of beta chain features in type 1 diabetes. This CDR3 comprises 15 residues. CDR1 SEHNR and CDR2 FQNEAQ come from the germline V gene (reference sequence). The ends lost 3 bases at V and 6 bases at J; junction bases unmatched: 4.

The sample comprised naive CD4+ T cells from blood. The chain combines TRBV7-9 with TRBJ2-2; 10 bases align to TRBD1. The source of this sequence is a middle-aged woman in good health. The CDR3 DNA sequence: TGTGCCAGCAGCTTTCGGGACAGGGGTGCCGGGGAGCTGTTTTTT. This sequence encodes CASSFRDRGAGELFF.